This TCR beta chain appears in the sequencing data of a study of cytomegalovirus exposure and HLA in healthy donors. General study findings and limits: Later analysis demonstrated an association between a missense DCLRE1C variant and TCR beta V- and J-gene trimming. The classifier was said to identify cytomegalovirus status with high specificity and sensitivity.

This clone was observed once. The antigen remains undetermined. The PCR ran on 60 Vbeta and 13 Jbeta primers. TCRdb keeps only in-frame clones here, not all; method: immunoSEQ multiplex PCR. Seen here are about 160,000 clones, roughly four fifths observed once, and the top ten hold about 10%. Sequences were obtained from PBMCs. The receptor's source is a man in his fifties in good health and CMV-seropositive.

As DNA, the CDR3 is TGTGCCAGCAGCCCCGCTGCGGGGGATGACGAGCAGTACTTC. Its protein is CASSPAAGDDEQYF. The genes are TRBV9 and TRBJ2-7, with 7 bases identical to TRBD2. The germline V gene has CDR1 SGDLS and CDR2 YYNGEE. J gave up 5 bases and V 4 bases, and 9 bases lay outside the gene matches. The CDR3 spans 14 residues.